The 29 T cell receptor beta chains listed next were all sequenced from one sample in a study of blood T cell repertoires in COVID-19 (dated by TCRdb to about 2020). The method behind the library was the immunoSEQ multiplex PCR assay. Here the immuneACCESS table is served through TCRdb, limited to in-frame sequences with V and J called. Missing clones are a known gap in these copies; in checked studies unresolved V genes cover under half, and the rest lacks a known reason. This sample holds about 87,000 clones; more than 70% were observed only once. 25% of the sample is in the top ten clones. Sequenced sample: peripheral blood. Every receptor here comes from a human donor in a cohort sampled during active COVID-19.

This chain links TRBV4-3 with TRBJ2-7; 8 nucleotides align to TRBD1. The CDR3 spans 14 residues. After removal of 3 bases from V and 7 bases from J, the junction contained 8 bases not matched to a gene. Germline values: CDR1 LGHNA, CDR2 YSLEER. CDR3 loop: CASSHRQGTGEQYF. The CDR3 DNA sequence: TGCGCCAGCAGCCACCGACAGGGGACGGGAGAGCAGTACTTC.

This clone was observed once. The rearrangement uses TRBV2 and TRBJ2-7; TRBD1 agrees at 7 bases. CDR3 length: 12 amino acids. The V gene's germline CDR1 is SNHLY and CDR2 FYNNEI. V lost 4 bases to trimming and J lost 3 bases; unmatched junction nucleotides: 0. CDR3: CASSGQGYEQYF. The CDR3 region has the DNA TGTGCCAGCAGTGGACAGGGCTACGAGCAGTACTTC.

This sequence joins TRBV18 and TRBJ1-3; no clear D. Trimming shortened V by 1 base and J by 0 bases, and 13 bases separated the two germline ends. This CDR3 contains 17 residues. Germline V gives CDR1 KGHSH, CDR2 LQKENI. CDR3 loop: CASSPRLQLNSGNTIYF. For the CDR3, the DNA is TGTGCCAGCTCACCACGGCTACAGCTCAACTCTGGAAACACCATATATTTT.

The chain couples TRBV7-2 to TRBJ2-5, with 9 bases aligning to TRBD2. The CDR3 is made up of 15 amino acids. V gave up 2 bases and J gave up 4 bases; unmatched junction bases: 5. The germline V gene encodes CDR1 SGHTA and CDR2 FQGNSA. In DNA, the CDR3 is TGTGCCAGCAGCTTACCGATAGCGGGAGTAGAGACCCAGTACTTC. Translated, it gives CASSLPIAGVETQYF.

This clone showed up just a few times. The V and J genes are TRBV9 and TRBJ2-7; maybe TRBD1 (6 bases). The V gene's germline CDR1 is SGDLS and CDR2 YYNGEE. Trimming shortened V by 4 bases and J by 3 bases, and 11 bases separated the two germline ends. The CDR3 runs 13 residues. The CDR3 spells CASSSQTGYEQYF. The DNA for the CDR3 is TGTGCCAGCAGCTCCCAGACAGGCTACGAGCAGTACTTC. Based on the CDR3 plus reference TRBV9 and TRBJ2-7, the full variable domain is DSGVTQTPKHLITATGQRVTLRCSPRSGDLSVYWYQQSLDQGLQFLIQYYNGEERAKGNILERFSAQQFPDLHSELNLSSLELGDSALYFCASSSQTGYEQYFGPGTRLTVT.

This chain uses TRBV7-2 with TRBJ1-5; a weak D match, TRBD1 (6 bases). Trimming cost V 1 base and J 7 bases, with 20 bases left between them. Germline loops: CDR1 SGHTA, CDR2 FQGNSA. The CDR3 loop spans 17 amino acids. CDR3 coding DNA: TGTGCCAGCAGCTTAGGGAAGGTTTTGGCAGGGGAGCAGCCCCAGCATTTT. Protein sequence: CASSLGKVLAGEQPQHF.

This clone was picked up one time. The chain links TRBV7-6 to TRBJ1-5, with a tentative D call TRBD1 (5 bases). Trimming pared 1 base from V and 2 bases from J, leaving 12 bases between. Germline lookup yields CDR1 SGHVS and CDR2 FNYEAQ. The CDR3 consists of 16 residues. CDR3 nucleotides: TGTGCCAGCAGCTTAGAGGCGGGGGATGGCAATCAGCCCCAGCATTTT. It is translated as CASSLEAGDGNQPQHF.

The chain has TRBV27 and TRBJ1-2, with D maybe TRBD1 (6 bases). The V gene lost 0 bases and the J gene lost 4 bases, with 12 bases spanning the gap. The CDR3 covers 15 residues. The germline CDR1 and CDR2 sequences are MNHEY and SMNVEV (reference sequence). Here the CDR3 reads CASSLSVPDSYGYTF. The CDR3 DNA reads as TGTGCCAGCAGTTTATCGGTTCCGGACAGCTATGGCTACACCTTC.

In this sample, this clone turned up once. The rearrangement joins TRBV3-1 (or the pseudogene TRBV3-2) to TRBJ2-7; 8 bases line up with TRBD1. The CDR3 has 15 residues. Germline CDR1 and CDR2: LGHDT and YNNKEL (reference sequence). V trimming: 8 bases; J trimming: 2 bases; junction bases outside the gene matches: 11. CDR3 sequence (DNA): TGTGCCAGCCAAAAGACAGGGGCCGTCACCTACGAGCAGTACTTC. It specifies CASQKTGAVTYEQYF.

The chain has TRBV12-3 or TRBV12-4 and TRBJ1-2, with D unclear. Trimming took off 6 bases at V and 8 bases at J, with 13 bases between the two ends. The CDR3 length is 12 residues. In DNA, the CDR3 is TGTGCCAGCAGCGAGGGTGGTCGAGGCTACACCTTC. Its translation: CASSEGGRGYTF.

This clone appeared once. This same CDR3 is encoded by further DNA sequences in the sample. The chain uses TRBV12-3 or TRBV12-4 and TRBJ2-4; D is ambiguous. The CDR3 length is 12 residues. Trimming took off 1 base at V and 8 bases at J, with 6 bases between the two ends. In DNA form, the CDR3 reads TGTGCCAGCAGTTTAGTCCGGGACATTCAGTACTTC. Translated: CASSLVRDIQYF.

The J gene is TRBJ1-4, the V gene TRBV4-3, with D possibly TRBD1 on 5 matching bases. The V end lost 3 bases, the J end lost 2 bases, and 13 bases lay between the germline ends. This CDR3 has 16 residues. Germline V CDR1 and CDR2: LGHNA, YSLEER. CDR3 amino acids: CASSHGRGPTNEKLFF. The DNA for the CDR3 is TGCGCCAGCAGCCACGGGAGGGGACCGACTAATGAAAAACTGTTTTTT.

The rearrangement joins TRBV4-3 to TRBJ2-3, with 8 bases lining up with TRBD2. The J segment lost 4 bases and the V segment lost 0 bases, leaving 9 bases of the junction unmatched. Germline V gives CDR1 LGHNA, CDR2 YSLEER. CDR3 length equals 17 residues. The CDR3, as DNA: TGCGCCAGCAGCCAAGACGTCGCGGGAGGTCCATCAGATACGCAGTATTTT. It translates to CASSQDVAGGPSDTQYF.

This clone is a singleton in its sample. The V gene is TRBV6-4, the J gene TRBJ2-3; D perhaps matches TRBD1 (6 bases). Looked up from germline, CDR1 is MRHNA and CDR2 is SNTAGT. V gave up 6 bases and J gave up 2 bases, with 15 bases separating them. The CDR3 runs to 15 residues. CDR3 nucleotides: TGTGCCAGCAGGGGTACGGGACATCCCACAGATACGCAGTATTTT. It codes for CASRGTGHPTDTQYF.

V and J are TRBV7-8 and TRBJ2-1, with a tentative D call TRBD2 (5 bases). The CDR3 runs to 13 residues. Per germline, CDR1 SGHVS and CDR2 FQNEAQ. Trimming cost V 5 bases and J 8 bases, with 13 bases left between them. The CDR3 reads CASSPPRGDEQFF. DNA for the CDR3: TGTGCCAGCAGCCCCCCCCGGGGAGATGAGCAGTTCTTC.

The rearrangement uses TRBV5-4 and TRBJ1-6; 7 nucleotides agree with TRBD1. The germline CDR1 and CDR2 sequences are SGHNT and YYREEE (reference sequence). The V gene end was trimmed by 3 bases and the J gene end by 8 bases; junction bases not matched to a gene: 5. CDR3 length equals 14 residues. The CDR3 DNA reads TGTGCCAGCAGCTACGACAGGGATCATTCACCCCTCCACTTT. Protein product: CASSYDRDHSPLHF.

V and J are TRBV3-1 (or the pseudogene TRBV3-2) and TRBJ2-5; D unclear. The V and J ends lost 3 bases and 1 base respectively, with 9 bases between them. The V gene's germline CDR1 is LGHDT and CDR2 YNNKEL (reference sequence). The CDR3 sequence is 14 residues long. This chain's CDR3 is CASSHRGSQETQYF. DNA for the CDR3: TGTGCCAGCAGCCATCGTGGCAGCCAAGAGACCCAGTACTTC.

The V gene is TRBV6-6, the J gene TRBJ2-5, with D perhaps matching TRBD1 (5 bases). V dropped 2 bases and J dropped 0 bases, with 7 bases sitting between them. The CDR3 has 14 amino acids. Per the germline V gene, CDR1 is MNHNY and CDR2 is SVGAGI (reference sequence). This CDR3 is CASSYGANQETQYF. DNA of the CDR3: TGTGCCAGCAGTTACGGGGCTAACCAAGAGACCCAGTACTTC.

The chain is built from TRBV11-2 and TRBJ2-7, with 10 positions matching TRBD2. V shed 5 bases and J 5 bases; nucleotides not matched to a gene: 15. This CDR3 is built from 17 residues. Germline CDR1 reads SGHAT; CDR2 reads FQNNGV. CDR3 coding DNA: TGTGCCAGCAGCCCAGGGCGCAGCGGGAGGGCCTCTAACGAGCAGTACTTC. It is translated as CASSPGRSGRASNEQYF.

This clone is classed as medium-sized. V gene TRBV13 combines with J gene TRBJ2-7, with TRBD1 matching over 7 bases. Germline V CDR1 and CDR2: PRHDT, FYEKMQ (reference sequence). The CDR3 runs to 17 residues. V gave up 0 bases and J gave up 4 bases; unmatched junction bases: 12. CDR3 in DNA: TGTGCCAGCAGCTTAGGCGCGCCAGGGGGAAGCGTGTACGAGCAGTACTTC. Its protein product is CASSLGAPGGSVYEQYF. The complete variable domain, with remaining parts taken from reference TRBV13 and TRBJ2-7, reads AAGVIQSPRHLIKEKRETATLKCYPIPRHDTVYWYQQGPGQDPQFLISFYEKMQSDKGSIPDRFSAQQFSDYHSELNMSSLELGDSALYFCASSLGAPGGSVYEQYFGPGTRLTVT.

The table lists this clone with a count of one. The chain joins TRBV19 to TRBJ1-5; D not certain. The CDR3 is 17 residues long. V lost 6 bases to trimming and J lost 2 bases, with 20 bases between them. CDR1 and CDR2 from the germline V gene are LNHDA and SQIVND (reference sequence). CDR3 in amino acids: CASRKRPDFKGNQPQHF. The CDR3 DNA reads TGTGCCAGTAGAAAGCGGCCGGACTTCAAGGGCAATCAGCCCCAGCATTTT.

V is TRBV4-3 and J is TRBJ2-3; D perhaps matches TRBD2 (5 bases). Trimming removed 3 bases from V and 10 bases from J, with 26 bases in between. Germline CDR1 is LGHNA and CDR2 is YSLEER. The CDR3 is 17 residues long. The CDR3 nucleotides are TGCGCCAGCAGCCACTCCGCAATCGGGGTTAATACCAGATCGCAGTATTTT. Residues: CASSHSAIGVNTRSQYF.

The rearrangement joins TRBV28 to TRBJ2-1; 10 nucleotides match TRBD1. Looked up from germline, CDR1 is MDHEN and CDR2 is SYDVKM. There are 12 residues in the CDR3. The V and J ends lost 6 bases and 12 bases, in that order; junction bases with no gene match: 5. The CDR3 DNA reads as TGTGCCAGCAGGCCCGGGACAGGGGTGCAGTTCTTC. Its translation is CASRPGTGVQFF.

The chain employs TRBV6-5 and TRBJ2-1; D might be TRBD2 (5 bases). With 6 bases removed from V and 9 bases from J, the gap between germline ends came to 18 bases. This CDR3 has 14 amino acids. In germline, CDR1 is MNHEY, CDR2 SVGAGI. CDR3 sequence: CASSPPGVRVEQFF. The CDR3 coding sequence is TGTGCCAGCAGCCCCCCCGGGGTTCGAGTTGAGCAGTTCTTC.

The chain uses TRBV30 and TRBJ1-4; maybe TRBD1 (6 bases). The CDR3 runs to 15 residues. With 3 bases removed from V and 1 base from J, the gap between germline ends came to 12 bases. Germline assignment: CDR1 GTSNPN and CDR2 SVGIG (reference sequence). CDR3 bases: TGTGCCTGGAGCCGGACAGTTGGAACTAATGAAAAACTGTTTTTT. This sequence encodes CAWSRTVGTNEKLFF.

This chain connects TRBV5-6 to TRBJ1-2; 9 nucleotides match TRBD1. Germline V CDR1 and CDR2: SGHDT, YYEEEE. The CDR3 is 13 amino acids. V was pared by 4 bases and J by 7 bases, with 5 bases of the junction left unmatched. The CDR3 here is CASSPDRGSGYTF. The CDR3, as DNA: TGTGCCAGCAGCCCGGACAGGGGATCTGGCTACACCTTC.

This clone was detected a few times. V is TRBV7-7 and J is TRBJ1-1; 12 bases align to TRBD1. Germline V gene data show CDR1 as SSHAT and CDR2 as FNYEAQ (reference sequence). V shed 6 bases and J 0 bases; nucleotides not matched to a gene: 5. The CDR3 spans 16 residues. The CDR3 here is CASRRDRGLMNTEAFF. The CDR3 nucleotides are TGTGCCAGCAGAAGGGACAGGGGGCTGATGAACACTGAAGCTTTCTTT.

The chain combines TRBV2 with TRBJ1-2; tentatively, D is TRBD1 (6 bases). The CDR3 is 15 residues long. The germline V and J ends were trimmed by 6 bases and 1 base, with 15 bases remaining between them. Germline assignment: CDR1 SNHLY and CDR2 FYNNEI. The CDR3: CASRGVRQVNYGYTF. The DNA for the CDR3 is TGTGCCAGCAGGGGGGTACGACAGGTTAACTATGGCTACACCTTC.

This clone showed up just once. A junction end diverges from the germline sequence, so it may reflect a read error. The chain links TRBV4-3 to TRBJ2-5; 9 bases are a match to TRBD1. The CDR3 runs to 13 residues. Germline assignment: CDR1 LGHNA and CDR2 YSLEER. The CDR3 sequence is CASSKDRGETQYF. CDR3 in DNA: TGCGCCAGCAGCAAAGACAGGGGGGAGACCCAGTACTTC.